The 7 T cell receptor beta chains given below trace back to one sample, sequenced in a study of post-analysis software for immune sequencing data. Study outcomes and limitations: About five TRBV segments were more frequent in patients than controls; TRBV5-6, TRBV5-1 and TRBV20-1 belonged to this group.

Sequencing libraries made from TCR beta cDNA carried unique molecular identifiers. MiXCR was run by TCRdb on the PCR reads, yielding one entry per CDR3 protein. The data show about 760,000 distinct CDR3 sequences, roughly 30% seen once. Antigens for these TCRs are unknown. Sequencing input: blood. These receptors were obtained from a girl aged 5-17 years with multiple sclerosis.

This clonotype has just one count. CDR3 nucleotide sequence: TGCAGCGTTGGGGGACCAGATTCCAATGAGCAGTTCTTC. The encoded protein is CSVGGPDSNEQFF. This rearrangement joins TRBV29-1 to TRBJ2-1; D may correspond to TRBD1 or TRBD2 (5 bases each). Germline V gene sequence: CDR1 SQVTM, CDR2 ANQGSEA. There are 13 residues in the CDR3. Trimming took off 4 bases at V and 6 bases at J, with 13 bases between the two ends.

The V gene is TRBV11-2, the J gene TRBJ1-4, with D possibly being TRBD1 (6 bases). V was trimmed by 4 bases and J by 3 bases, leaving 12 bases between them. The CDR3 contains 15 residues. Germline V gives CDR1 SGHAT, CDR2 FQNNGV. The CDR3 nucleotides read TGTGCCAGCAGCTCGGATGGACAGTCTAATGAAAAACTGTTTTTT. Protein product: CASSSDGQSNEKLFF.

Written as DNA, the CDR3 is TGTGCCAGCAGTTACAGGGGACAGGGGGGTCAGCCCCAGCATTTT. Translating gives CASSYRGQGGQPQHF. V and J are TRBV6-2 or TRBV6-3 and TRBJ1-5; 11 bases align to TRBD1. Germline V gives CDR1 MNHEY, CDR2 SVGEGT. Trimming cost V 2 bases and J 6 bases; bases outside gene matches: 3. The CDR3 contains 15 residues.

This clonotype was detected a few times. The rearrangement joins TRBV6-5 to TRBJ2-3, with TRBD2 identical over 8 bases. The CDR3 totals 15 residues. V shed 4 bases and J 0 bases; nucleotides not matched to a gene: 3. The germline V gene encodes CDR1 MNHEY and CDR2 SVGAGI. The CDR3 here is CASSLLAASTDTQYF. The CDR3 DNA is TGTGCCAGCAGTTTACTAGCGGCTAGCACAGATACGCAGTATTTT.

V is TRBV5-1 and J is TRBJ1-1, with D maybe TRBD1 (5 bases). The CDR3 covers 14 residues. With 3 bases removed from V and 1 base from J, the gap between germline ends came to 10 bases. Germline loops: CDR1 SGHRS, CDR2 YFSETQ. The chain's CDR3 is CASSSAGGNTEAFF. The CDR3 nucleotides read TGCGCCAGCAGCTCAGCGGGGGGGAACACTGAAGCTTTCTTT.

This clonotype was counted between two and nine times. In nucleotides, the CDR3 is TGTGCCAGCTCACTGAGGGGGCGCGGGGACGAGCAGTACTTC. Its protein product is CASSLRGRGDEQYF. The genes are TRBV18 and TRBJ2-7; perhaps TRBD1 as D (7 bases). V lost 4 bases, J lost 5 bases, and 15 bases lay in between. Germline CDR1 is KGHSH and CDR2 is LQKENI. CDR3 length equals 14 residues.

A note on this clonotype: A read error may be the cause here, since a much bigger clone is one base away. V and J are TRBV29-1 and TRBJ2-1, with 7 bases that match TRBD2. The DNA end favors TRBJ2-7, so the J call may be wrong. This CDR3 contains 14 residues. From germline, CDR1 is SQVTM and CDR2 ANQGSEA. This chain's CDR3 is CSVLASGFYNEQYF. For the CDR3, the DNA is TGCAGCGTTTTGGCTAGCGGTTTCTACAATGAGCAGTACTTC.